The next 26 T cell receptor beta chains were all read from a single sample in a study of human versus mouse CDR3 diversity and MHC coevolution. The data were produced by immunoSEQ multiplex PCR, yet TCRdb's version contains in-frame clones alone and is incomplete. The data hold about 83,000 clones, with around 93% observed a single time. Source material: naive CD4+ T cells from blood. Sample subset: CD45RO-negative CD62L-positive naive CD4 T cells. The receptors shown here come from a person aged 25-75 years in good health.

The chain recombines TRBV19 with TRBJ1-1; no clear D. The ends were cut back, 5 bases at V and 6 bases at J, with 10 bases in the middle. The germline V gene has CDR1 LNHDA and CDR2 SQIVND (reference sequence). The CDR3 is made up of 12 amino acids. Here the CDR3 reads CASSLFRAEAFF. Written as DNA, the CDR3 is TGTGCCAGTAGTTTGTTTCGGGCTGAAGCTTTCTTT.

The CDR3 DNA follows: TGTGCCAGCAGCTTGGCCGGCAGGATCTCGTATGGCTACACCTTC. This sequence encodes CASSLAGRISYGYTF. The chain combines TRBV5-4 with TRBJ1-2; no firm D call. The CDR3 runs to 15 residues. V lost 0 bases, J lost 5 bases, and 14 bases lay in between. Germline V gene lookup returns CDR1 SGHNT and CDR2 YYREEE (reference sequence). The whole variable domain, remainder taken from reference TRBV5-4 and TRBJ1-2, is ETGVTQSPTHLIKTRGQQVTLRCSSQSGHNTVSWYQQALGQGPQFIFQYYREEENGRGNFPPRFSGLQFPNYSSELNVNALELDDSALYLCASSLAGRISYGYTFGSGTRLTVV.

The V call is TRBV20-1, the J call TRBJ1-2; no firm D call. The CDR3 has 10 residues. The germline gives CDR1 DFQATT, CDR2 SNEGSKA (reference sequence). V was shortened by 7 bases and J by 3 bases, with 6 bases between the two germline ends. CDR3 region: CSVVDYGYTF. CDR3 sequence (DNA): TGCAGTGTAGTTGACTATGGCTACACCTTC.

Written as DNA, the CDR3 is TGTGCCAGCTCACCTTCAGCAGACAGGGACCCCTACGAGCAGTACTTC. It specifies CASSPSADRDPYEQYF. The chain combines TRBV18 with TRBJ2-7, with 7 bases lining up with TRBD1. Germline V gene data show CDR1 as KGHSH and CDR2 as LQKENI. The CDR3 extends over 16 amino acids. The trim removed 3 bases at V and 2 bases at J, leaving 10 bases unmatched.

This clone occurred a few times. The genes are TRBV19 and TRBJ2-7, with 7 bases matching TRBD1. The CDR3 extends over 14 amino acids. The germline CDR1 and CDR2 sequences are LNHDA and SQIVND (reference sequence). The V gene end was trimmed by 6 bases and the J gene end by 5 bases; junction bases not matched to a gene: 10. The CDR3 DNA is TGTGCCAGTAGGCTACGGACAGGAGCTCACGAGCAGTACTTC. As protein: CASRLRTGAHEQYF. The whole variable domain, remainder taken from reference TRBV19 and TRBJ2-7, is DGGITQSPKYLFRKEGQNVTLSCEQNLNHDAMYWYRQDPGQGLRLIYYSQIVNDFQKGDIAEGYSVSREKKESFPLTVTSAQKNPTAFYLCASRLRTGAHEQYFGPGTRLTVT.

CDR3 residues: CASSLAGGDSGNTIYF. Written as DNA, the CDR3 is TGTGCCAGCAGCTTAGCGGGGGGTGACTCTGGAAACACCATATATTTT. V usage is TRBV7-6 and J usage is TRBJ1-3; weak D call: TRBD1 (5 bases). V lost 0 bases and J lost 0, with 9 bases in between. CDR3 size: 16 residues. The germline gives CDR1 SGHVS, CDR2 FNYEAQ.

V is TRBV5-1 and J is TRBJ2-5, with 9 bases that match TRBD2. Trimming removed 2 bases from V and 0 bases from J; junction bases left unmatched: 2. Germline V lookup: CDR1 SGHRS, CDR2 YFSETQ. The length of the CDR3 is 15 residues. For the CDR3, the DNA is TGCGCCAGCAGCTTTAGCGGGAGCTACCAAGAGACCCAGTACTTC. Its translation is CASSFSGSYQETQYF.

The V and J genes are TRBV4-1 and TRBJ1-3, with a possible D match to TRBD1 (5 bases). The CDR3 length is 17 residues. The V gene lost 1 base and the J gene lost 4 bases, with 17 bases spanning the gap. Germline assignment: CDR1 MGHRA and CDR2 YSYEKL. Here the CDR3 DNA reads TGCGCCAGCAGCCAAGGACATCAGGGTGTGGCAGGAAACACCATATATTTT. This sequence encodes CASSQGHQGVAGNTIYF.

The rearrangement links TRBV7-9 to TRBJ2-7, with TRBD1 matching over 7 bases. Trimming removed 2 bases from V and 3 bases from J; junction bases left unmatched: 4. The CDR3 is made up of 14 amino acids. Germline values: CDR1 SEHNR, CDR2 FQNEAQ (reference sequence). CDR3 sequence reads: CASSLSGQSYEQYF. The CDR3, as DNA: TGTGCCAGCAGCTTATCGGGACAGAGCTACGAGCAGTACTTC. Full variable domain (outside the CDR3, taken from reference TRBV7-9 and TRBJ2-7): DTGVSQNPRHKITKRGQNVTFRCDPISEHNRLYWYRQTLGQGPEFLTYFQNEAQLEKSRLLSDRFSAERPKGSFSTLEIQRTEQGDSAMYLCASSLSGQSYEQYFGPGTRLTVT.

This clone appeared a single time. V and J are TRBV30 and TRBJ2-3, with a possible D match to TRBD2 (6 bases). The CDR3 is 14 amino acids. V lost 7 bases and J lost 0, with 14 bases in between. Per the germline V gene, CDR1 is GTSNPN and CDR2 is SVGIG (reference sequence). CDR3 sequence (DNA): TGTGCCTCCTCCCCCCGGGGGAGCACAGATACGCAGTATTTT. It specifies CASSPRGSTDTQYF.

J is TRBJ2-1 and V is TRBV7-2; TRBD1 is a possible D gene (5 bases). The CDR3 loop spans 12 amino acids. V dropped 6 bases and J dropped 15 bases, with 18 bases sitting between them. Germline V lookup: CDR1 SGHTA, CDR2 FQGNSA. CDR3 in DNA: TGTGCCAGCAGTCCCCAGGGAATAGTTGGGTTCTTC. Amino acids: CASSPQGIVGFF.

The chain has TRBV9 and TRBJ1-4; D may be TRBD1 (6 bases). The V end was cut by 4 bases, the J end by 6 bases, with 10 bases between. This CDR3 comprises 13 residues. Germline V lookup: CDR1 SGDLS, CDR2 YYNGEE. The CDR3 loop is CASSPWTDEKLFF. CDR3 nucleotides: TGTGCCAGCAGCCCCTGGACAGATGAAAAACTGTTTTTT.

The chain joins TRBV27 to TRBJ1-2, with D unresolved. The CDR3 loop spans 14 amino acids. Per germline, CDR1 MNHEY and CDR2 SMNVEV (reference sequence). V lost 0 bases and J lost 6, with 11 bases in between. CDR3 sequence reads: CASSLSVEFNGYTF. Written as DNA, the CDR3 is TGTGCCAGCAGTTTATCGGTAGAATTTAATGGCTACACCTTC.

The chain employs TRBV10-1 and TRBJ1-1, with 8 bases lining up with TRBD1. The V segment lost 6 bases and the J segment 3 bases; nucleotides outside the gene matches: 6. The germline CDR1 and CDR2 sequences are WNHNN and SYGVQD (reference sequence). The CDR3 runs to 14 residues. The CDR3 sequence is CASSAPGQDTEAFF. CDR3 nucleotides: TGCGCCAGCAGCGCCCCGGGACAGGACACTGAAGCTTTCTTT.

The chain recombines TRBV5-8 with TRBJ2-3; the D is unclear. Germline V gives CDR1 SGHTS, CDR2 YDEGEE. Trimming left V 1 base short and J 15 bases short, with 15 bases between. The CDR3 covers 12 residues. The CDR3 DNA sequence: TGTGCCAGCAGCTTGCTAACGGCGGTTCGATATTTT. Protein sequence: CASSLLTAVRYF.

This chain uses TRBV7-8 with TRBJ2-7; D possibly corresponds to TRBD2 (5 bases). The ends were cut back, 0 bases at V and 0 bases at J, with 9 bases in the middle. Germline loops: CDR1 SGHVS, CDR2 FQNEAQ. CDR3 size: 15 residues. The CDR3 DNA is TGTGCCAGCAGCTTAGCCACTAGGACCTCCTACGAGCAGTACTTC. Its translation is CASSLATRTSYEQYF.

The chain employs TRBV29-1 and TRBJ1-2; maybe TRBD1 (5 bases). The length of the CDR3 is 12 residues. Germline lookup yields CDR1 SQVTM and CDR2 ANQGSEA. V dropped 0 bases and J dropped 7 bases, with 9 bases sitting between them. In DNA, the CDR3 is TGCAGCGTTGAAGAACCAGGGTTTGGCTACACCTTC. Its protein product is CSVEEPGFGYTF.

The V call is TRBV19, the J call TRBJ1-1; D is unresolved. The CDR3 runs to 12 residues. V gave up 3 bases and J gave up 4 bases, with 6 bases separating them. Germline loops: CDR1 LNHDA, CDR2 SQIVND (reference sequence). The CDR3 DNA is TGTGCCAGTAGTATCGAGGGCACTGAAGCTTTCTTT. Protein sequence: CASSIEGTEAFF.

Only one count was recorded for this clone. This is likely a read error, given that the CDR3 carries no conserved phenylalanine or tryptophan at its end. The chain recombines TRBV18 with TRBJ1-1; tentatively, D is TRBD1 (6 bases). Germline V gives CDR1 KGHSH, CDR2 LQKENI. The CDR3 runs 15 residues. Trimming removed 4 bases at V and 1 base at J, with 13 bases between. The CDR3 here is CASSQTGHQNTEAFL. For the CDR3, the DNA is TGTGCCAGCTCACAAACGGGACACCAGAACACTGAAGCTTTCCTT.

CDR3 region: CATSRDTGGEAFF. CDR3 nucleotide sequence: TGTGCCACCAGCAGAGATACGGGGGGAGAAGCTTTCTTT. V gene TRBV15 combines with J gene TRBJ1-1; weak D call: TRBD1 (5 bases). The CDR3 runs to 13 residues. Germline assignment: CDR1 LNHNV and CDR2 YYDKDF (reference sequence). Trimming took 0 bases from V and 8 from J, leaving 10 bases between them.

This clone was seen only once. The CDR3 nucleotides are TGTGCCAGTTCGGGACAGGGCTTAGAGACCCAGTACTTC. This gives the protein CASSGQGLETQYF. The rearrangement joins TRBV19 to TRBJ2-5; 9 nucleotides line up with TRBD1. V was pared by 8 bases and J by 4 bases, with 5 bases of the junction left unmatched. CDR1 and CDR2 (germline): LNHDA, SQIVND (reference sequence). The CDR3 loop spans 13 amino acids.

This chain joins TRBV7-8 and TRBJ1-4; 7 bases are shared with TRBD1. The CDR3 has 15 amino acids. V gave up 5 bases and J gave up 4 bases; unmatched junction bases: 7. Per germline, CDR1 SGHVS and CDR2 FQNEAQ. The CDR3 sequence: CASSPRQGGNEKLFF. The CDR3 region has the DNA TGTGCCAGCAGCCCCCGACAGGGAGGTAATGAAAAACTGTTTTTT. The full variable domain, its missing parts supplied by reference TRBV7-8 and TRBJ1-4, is GAGVSQSPRYKVAKRGQDVALRCDPISGHVSLFWYQQALGQGPEFLTYFQNEAQLDKSGLPSDRFFAERPEGSVSTLKIQRTQQEDSAVYLCASSPRQGGNEKLFFGSGTQLSVL.

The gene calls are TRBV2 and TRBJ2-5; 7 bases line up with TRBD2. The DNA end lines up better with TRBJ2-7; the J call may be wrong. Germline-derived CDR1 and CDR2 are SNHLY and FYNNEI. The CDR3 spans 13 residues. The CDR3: CASSVEREYEQYF. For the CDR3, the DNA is TGTGCCAGCAGTGTGGAGCGGGAATACGAGCAGTACTTC.

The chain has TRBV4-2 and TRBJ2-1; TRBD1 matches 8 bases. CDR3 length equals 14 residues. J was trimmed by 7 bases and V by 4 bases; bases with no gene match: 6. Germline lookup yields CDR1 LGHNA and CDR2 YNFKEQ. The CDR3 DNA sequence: TGTGCCAGCAGCCGAGGGACAGGTAGGAATGAGCAGTTCTTC. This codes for CASSRGTGRNEQFF.

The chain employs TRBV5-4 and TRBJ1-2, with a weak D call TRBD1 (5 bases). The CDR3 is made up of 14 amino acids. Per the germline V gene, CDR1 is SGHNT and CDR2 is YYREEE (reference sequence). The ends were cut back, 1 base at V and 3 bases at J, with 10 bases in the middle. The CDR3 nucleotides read TGTGCCAGCAGCTTGATCGACAGAGACTATGGCTACACCTTC. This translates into CASSLIDRDYGYTF.

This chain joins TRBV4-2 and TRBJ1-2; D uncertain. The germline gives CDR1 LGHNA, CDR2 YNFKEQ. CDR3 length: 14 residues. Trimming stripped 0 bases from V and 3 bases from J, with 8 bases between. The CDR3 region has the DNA TGTGCCAGCAGCCAAGAACGAGGGCACTATGGCTACACCTTC. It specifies CASSQERGHYGYTF.